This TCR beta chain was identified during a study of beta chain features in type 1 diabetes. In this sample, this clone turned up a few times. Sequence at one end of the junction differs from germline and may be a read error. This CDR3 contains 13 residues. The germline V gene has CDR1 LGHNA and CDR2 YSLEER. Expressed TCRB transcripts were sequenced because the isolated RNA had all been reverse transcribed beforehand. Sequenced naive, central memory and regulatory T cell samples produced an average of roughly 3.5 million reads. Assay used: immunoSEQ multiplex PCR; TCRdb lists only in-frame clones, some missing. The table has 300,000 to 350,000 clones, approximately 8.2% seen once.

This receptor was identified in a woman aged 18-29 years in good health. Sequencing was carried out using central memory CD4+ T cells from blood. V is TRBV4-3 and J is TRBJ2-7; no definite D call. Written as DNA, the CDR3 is TGCGCCAGCAGCCAAATGAACGGGCTCGAGCTGAACTTC. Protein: CASSQMNGLELNF.